This T cell receptor beta chain appears in the sequencing data of a study of shared clonotypes between healthy human individuals. TCRdb's copy holds only in-frame clones and misses some; the assay was immunoSEQ multiplex PCR. The data show 2 million to 2.5 million clones, around 96% seen once. The germline gives CDR1 SGHRS, CDR2 YFSETQ. The CDR3 runs 15 residues. V lost 0 bases and J 4 bases, leaving 13 bases between the germline ends. The naive CD8 fraction comprised CD45RO-negative cells positively selected for CCR7 and excluded terminally differentiated effector memory CD45RA+ cells. The TCR sequence derives from a man younger than 30 in good health. The sample taken for sequencing was naive CD8+ T cells sorted from blood. The chain links TRBV5-1 to TRBJ1-2; a possible D gene is TRBD1 (5 bases). CDR3 region: CASSLARDSLYGYTF. DNA for the CDR3: TGCGCCAGCAGCTTGGCCCGGGACTCCCTCTATGGCTACACCTTC.